The next 32 T cell receptor beta chains were all read from a single sample in a study of siplizumab effects on memory and regulatory T cells. The protocol was immunoSEQ multiplex PCR, while the TCRdb copy is restricted to in-frame clones and leaves out a portion. The sample shows 100,000 to 110,000 clones, about 95% of them seen only once. The sequenced sample consisted of non-Treg CD4+ T cells sorted from blood. The receptors derive from a human donor in good health.

To note about this clone: One end of the junction does not line up with germline, which may come from a read error. This chain uses TRBV11-2 with TRBJ1-2; no firm D call. The CDR3 covers 13 residues. Per the germline V gene, CDR1 is SGHAT and CDR2 is FQNNGV. CDR3 in DNA: TGTGCCAGCAGCTCACCCGCCTCGGGCAGGATGTTCTTC. It translates to CASSSPASGRMFF. Full variable domain (outside the CDR3, taken from reference TRBV11-2 and TRBJ1-2): EAGVAQSPRYKIIEKRQSVAFWCNPISGHATLYWYQQILGQGPKLLIQFQNNGVVDDSQLPKDRFSAERLKGVDSTLKIQPAKLEDSAVYLCASSSPASGRMFFGSGTRLTVV.

J is TRBJ2-7 and V is TRBV5-4; 7 bases fit TRBD1. V lost 7 bases and J lost 6; bases outside the gene matches: 10. The CDR3 is 13 residues long. Germline CDR1 SGHNT, CDR2 YYREEE (reference sequence). For the CDR3, the DNA is TGTGCCAGCGGACAAACAGGGGCCGGCGAGCAGTACTTC. Its protein is CASGQTGAGEQYF.

This rearrangement joins TRBV7-2 to TRBJ2-2, with D perhaps given as TRBD1 or TRBD2 (5 bases each). Per the germline V gene, CDR1 is SGHTA and CDR2 is FQGNSA. The V and J ends lost 7 bases and 0 bases respectively, with 9 bases between them. CDR3 length: 14 residues. The CDR3 DNA sequence: TGTGCCAGCAATCCGGGACCGAACACCGGGGAGCTGTTTTTT. Protein sequence: CASNPGPNTGELFF.

This clone was recorded once. V and J are TRBV4-2 and TRBJ2-3; D is undetermined. Germline CDR1 and CDR2: LGHNA and YNFKEQ. The CDR3 sequence is 19 residues long. V dropped 3 bases and J dropped 0 bases, with 22 bases sitting between them. CDR3 DNA sequence: TGTGCCAGCAGCCATCGACCCCCCGTAGGGCGAATTAGCACAGATACGCAGTATTTT. Encoded protein: CASSHRPPVGRISTDTQYF.

The chain combines TRBV29-1 with TRBJ2-7; no clear D gene. CDR1 and CDR2 (germline): SQVTM, ANQGSEA. This CDR3 spans 11 amino acids. Deletions cut 1 base from V and 1 base from J, with 2 bases between. CDR3: CSVEVSYEQYF. The CDR3 DNA is TGCAGCGTTGAAGTGTCCTACGAGCAGTACTTC.

The chain carries TRBV28 and TRBJ2-5, with 8 bases matching TRBD2. Trimming cost V 8 bases and J 4 bases; bases outside gene matches: 12. The germline V gene has CDR1 MDHEN and CDR2 SYDVKM. The CDR3 covers 15 residues. The CDR3 sequence: CASSGGTRGGETQYF. DNA of the CDR3: TGTGCCAGCTCTGGGGGGACTAGAGGCGGAGAGACCCAGTACTTC.

J is TRBJ1-2 and V is TRBV28; unclear D gene. Germline V gives CDR1 MDHEN, CDR2 SYDVKM. V gave up 5 bases and J gave up 2 bases, with 18 bases separating them. The CDR3 is made up of 16 amino acids. This CDR3 is CASSDPPQQINYGYTF. The CDR3 coding sequence is TGTGCCAGCAGTGACCCACCCCAACAGATAAACTATGGCTACACCTTC.

The chain uses TRBV29-1 and TRBJ2-3, with 9 bases lining up with TRBD1. Germline trimming cut 7 bases from V and 3 bases from J; bases unmatched to any gene: 8. CDR1 SQVTM and CDR2 ANQGSEA come from the germline V gene. The CDR3 contains 14 residues. CDR3: CSADDRGGTDTQYF. In DNA, the CDR3 is TGCAGCGCCGACGACAGGGGGGGGACAGATACGCAGTATTTT.

This sequence joins TRBV19 and TRBJ2-5; TRBD1 matches at 11 bases. V lost 3 bases, J lost 3 bases, and 3 bases stayed unmatched. The V gene's germline CDR1 is LNHDA and CDR2 SQIVND (reference sequence). The CDR3 is 15 amino acids. The CDR3 DNA follows: TGTGCCAGTAGTATTCCGGGACAGGGGGAAGAGACCCAGTACTTC. This sequence encodes CASSIPGQGEETQYF.

The chain recombines TRBV28 with TRBJ1-6; 7 nucleotides match TRBD1. The V gene end was trimmed by 2 bases and the J gene end by 1 base; junction bases not matched to a gene: 2. The length of the CDR3 is 16 residues. The germline CDR1 and CDR2 sequences are MDHEN and SYDVKM. Here the CDR3 reads CASSLPGGSYNSPLHF. In DNA, the CDR3 is TGTGCCAGCAGTTTACCAGGGGGGTCCTATAATTCACCCCTCCACTTT.

The V gene is TRBV30, the J gene TRBJ2-7, with D possibly being TRBD1 (6 bases). Per germline, CDR1 GTSNPN and CDR2 SVGIG (reference sequence). The CDR3 length is 12 residues. V lost 7 bases and J 7 bases, leaving 17 bases between the germline ends. The CDR3 sequence: CAYGTPPGEQYF. The CDR3 DNA reads TGTGCCTACGGGACACCTCCGGGGGAGCAGTACTTC.

V is TRBV4-1 and J is TRBJ2-7; 12 bases match TRBD1. With 4 bases clipped from V and 4 bases from J, the junction kept 8 bases outside the gene matches. The CDR3 sequence is 16 residues long. Germline V CDR1 and CDR2: MGHRA, YSYEKL. The CDR3 spells CASSRGGGQGAYEQYF. The CDR3 DNA reads TGCGCCAGCAGCCGGGGAGGGGGACAGGGGGCTTACGAGCAGTACTTC.

V usage is TRBV5-1 and J usage is TRBJ2-1, with D unclear. Per germline, CDR1 SGHRS and CDR2 YFSETQ. The V end was cut by 5 bases, the J end by 2 bases, with 17 bases between. The CDR3 loop spans 16 amino acids. The CDR3 coding sequence is TGCGCCAGCAGTCCCGGAACCCCTTCTCCCTACAATGAGCAGTTCTTC. Its protein product is CASSPGTPSPYNEQFF.

V usage is TRBV19 and J usage is TRBJ2-2, with 8 bases that match TRBD1. Germline loops: CDR1 LNHDA, CDR2 SQIVND (reference sequence). Losses at the gene ends were 8 bases for V and 3 bases for J; bases not matched to a gene: 5. The CDR3 covers 14 residues. CDR3 DNA: TGTGCCAGTCTAACAGGGGGTTACACCGGGGAGCTGTTTTTT. The encoded protein is CASLTGGYTGELFF.

This sequence joins TRBV5-5 and TRBJ2-2; 8 nucleotides align to TRBD2. The CDR3 has 15 residues. Germline CDR1 reads SGHKS; CDR2 reads YYEKEE (reference sequence). Unmatched junction bases numbered 0, after V lost 2 bases and J lost 0 bases. The CDR3 here is CASSFSGTNTGELFF. Written as DNA, the CDR3 is TGTGCCAGCAGCTTTAGCGGGACGAACACCGGGGAGCTGTTTTTT.

The CDR3 protein is CASSARPGQSQETQYF. CDR3 nucleotides: TGTGCCAGCAGTGCTCGGCCTGGACAGTCTCAAGAGACCCAGTACTTC. The V gene is TRBV6-1, the J gene TRBJ2-5; D is possibly TRBD1 (6 bases). Germline CDR1 MNHNS, CDR2 SASEGT. V was cut by 4 bases and J by 2 bases, with 17 bases left in between. The CDR3 consists of 16 residues.

The V call is TRBV7-9, the J call TRBJ1-2; D possibly corresponds to TRBD1 (6 bases). CDR3 length: 14 amino acids. Trimming removed 3 bases at V and 4 bases at J, with 12 bases between. CDR1 is SEHNR and CDR2 is FQNEAQ in the germline V gene (reference sequence). The CDR3 nucleotides read TGTGCCAGCAGCTTTAACCAGGGGAGCTATGGCTACACCTTC. This codes for CASSFNQGSYGYTF.

The chain is built from TRBV28 and TRBJ2-2, with 7 nucleotides matching TRBD1. The germline V gene has CDR1 MDHEN and CDR2 SYDVKM. Trimming removed 2 bases from V and 4 bases from J; junction bases left unmatched: 10. The CDR3 length is 17 residues. CDR3 in amino acids: CASSLRMGTGVTGELFF. CDR3 nucleotide sequence: TGTGCCAGCAGTTTAAGGATGGGAACAGGGGTCACCGGGGAGCTGTTTTTT.

The CDR3 coding sequence is TGTGCCTGGAGCACGGGTAGCAATCAGCCCCAGCATTTT. The encoded protein is CAWSTGSNQPQHF. This chain connects TRBV30 to TRBJ1-5; no definite D call. With 3 bases removed from V and 0 bases from J, the gap between germline ends came to 6 bases. Germline V gene sequence: CDR1 GTSNPN, CDR2 SVGIG (reference sequence). CDR3 size: 13 residues.

The V gene is TRBV5-4, the J gene TRBJ2-7; D is unclear. The CDR3 has 15 amino acids. From germline, CDR1 is SGHNT and CDR2 YYREEE (reference sequence). Trimming removed 0 bases at V and 5 bases at J, with 15 bases between. The CDR3 loop reads CASSLEVVGTHEQYF. CDR3 coding DNA: TGTGCCAGCAGCTTGGAGGTTGTCGGAACCCACGAGCAGTACTTC.

The count of this clone is one. The chain is built from TRBV5-4 and TRBJ2-5, with 7 bases matching TRBD2. CDR3 length: 13 residues. Per germline, CDR1 SGHNT and CDR2 YYREEE (reference sequence). V lost 4 bases and J lost 10; bases outside the gene matches: 10. CDR3 nucleotide sequence: TGTGCCAGCAGCCTGCCGGGGGGAAGGGACCAGTACTTC. Its translation is CASSLPGGRDQYF.

V is TRBV27 and J is TRBJ1-4; 8 bases line up with TRBD1. V lost 9 bases, J lost 7 bases, and 13 bases stayed unmatched. The CDR3 runs 15 residues. Germline V CDR1 and CDR2: MNHEY, SMNVEV (reference sequence). The CDR3 spells CASGIRTGRREKLFF. For the CDR3, the DNA is TGTGCCAGTGGAATACGGACAGGGAGGCGTGAAAAACTGTTTTTT.

This chain connects TRBV11-2 to TRBJ2-1, with 8 bases that match TRBD2. The CDR3 runs 17 residues. The germline V gene encodes CDR1 SGHAT and CDR2 FQNNGV. V shed 5 bases and J 5 bases; nucleotides not matched to a gene: 14. The CDR3 reads CASSGETSGTRNNEQFF. In DNA form, the CDR3 reads TGTGCCAGCAGCGGAGAAACTAGCGGAACTCGAAACAATGAGCAGTTCTTC.

The chain links TRBV18 to TRBJ2-1; 11 bases match TRBD2. V shed 4 bases and J 4 bases; nucleotides not matched to a gene: 3. Germline CDR1 and CDR2: KGHSH and LQKENI. This CDR3 spans 15 amino acids. Here the CDR3 reads CASSQLAGAYNEQFF. The DNA for the CDR3 is TGTGCCAGCTCACAACTAGCGGGAGCATACAATGAGCAGTTCTTC.

The rearrangement joins TRBV6-4 to TRBJ1-1; a weak D match, TRBD1 (5 bases). Trimming left V 6 bases short and J 1 base short, with 9 bases between. Germline CDR1 reads MRHNA; CDR2 reads SNTAGT. This CDR3 has 13 amino acids. CDR3 sequence reads: CASSLTANTEAFF. The DNA for the CDR3 is TGTGCCAGCAGCTTGACAGCGAACACTGAAGCTTTCTTT.

The chain is built from TRBV9 and TRBJ2-3, with 10 bases matching TRBD2. Germline V CDR1 and CDR2: SGDLS, YYNGEE. This CDR3 contains 17 residues. V shed 3 bases, J shed 0 bases, and the junction held 7 bases outside the gene matches. CDR3 amino acids: CASSADWTSGSTDTQYF. CDR3 nucleotides: TGTGCCAGCAGCGCGGATTGGACTAGCGGCAGCACAGATACGCAGTATTTT.

The V and J genes are TRBV30 and TRBJ2-5, with 12 nucleotides matching TRBD1. The germline V gene encodes CDR1 GTSNPN and CDR2 SVGIG (reference sequence). The CDR3 totals 15 residues. J lost 7 bases, V lost 2 bases, and 8 bases had no gene match. The CDR3 DNA reads as TGTGCCTGGAGTCCCGGGACAGGGGGCGCGATGACCCAGTACTTC. It is translated as CAWSPGTGGAMTQYF.

The gene calls are TRBV18 and TRBJ2-1; 8 bases map to TRBD2. The CDR3 extends over 17 amino acids. Germline assignment: CDR1 KGHSH and CDR2 LQKENI. Trimming took 2 bases from V and 1 from J; bases not matched to a gene: 7. CDR3 nucleotide sequence: TGTGCCAGCTCACCAACTACCGGGACTAGGTCCTACAATGAGCAGTTCTTC. Translating gives CASSPTTGTRSYNEQFF.

The chain links TRBV4-2 to TRBJ2-3, with 11 bases lining up with TRBD2. CDR1 is LGHNA and CDR2 is YNFKEQ in the germline V gene. The CDR3 runs to 17 residues. V gave up 3 bases and J gave up 0 bases; unmatched junction bases: 5. The CDR3 nucleotides are TGTGCCAGCAGCCACTTGACTAGCGGGGCTAGCACAGATACGCAGTATTTT. It codes for CASSHLTSGASTDTQYF.

The genes are TRBV19 and TRBJ1-6, with 7 bases identical to TRBD1. In germline, CDR1 is LNHDA, CDR2 SQIVND (reference sequence). V trimming: 6 bases; J trimming: 7 bases; junction bases outside the gene matches: 6. CDR3 length equals 14 residues. CDR3 nucleotides: TGTGCCAGTAGGATATCGGGACAGAATTCACCCCTCCACTTT. This gives the protein CASRISGQNSPLHF.

This sequence joins TRBV5-6 and TRBJ2-1; a possible D gene is TRBD2 (5 bases). This CDR3 contains 12 residues. V was clipped by 2 bases and J by 9 bases, with 9 bases between them. Germline values: CDR1 SGHDT, CDR2 YYEEEE. This CDR3 is CASSLLGTEQFF. In DNA, the CDR3 is TGTGCCAGCAGCTTACTAGGCACTGAGCAGTTCTTC.

The chain is built from TRBV9 and TRBJ1-3; 10 bases agree with TRBD1. Per germline, CDR1 SGDLS and CDR2 YYNGEE. Germline trimming cut 4 bases from V and 7 bases from J; bases unmatched to any gene: 8. CDR3 length equals 15 residues. The CDR3 DNA reads TGTGCCAGCAGCCCGACCGGGACAGGGGTCAACACCATATATTTT. Translation: CASSPTGTGVNTIYF. The full variable domain, with the rest looked up from reference TRBV9 and TRBJ1-3, is DSGVTQTPKHLITATGQRVTLRCSPRSGDLSVYWYQQSLDQGLQFLIQYYNGEERAKGNILERFSAQQFPDLHSELNLSSLELGDSALYFCASSPTGTGVNTIYFGEGSWLTVV.